The 10 T cell receptor beta chains reported below all come from one sample, sequenced in a study of T cells expressing NK-cell markers. TCRdb re-called the 5' RACE reads and shows each CDR3 protein once, DNA omitted. Its clone listing holds about 260,000 distinct CDR3 sequences. Sequencing input: blood T cells: a sorted CD56 or NKG2C T cell subset, CD4+ or CD8+ T cells, or bulk PBMC T cells (not recorded which). Receptors originate from a woman between 18 and 69 years old in good health.

This chain joins TRBV18 and TRBJ2-7; TCRdb's D gene call, TRBD1, goes unchecked for lack of DNA. CDR3 length equals 15 residues. Germline V gene data show CDR1 as KGHSH and CDR2 as LQKENI. CDR3 protein: CASSPSGTGTYEQYF.

The V and J genes are TRBV3-1 and TRBJ1-6; TCRdb's D call of TRBD1 is untestable without DNA. In germline, CDR1 is LGHDT, CDR2 YNNKEL (reference sequence). This CDR3 has 15 residues. The CDR3 sequence: CASSRAGRGDSPLHF.

The rearrangement uses TRBV4-3 and TRBJ1-3; TCRdb names TRBD1, which stays unverified in the absence of DNA. Per the germline V gene, CDR1 is LGHNA and CDR2 is YSLEER. The CDR3 runs 16 residues. CDR3: CASSQGLDSLGNTIYF.

The chain employs TRBV12-3 or TRBV12-4 and TRBJ2-1; the TCRdb D gene call, TRBD2, has no DNA to confirm it. The CDR3 contains 16 residues. The CDR3 reads CASSLRTSGSDHEQFF.

The gene calls are TRBV3-1 and TRBJ2-1; the TCRdb call, TRBD1, lacks DNA for checking. CDR3 size: 14 residues. Germline CDR1 is LGHDT and CDR2 is YNNKEL (reference sequence). CDR3 amino acids: CASSARTRVNEQFF.

V is TRBV29-1 and J is TRBJ1-5; TCRdb reports TRBD1, a call that lacks DNA to check it against. Germline V gene sequence: CDR1 SQVTM, CDR2 ANQGSEA. This CDR3 contains 12 residues. CDR3 protein: CSVGGGEQPQHF.

This chain connects TRBV20-1 to TRBJ2-1; with no DNA, the TCRdb D assignment of TRBD2 cannot be verified. This CDR3 has 15 amino acids. Germline CDR1 and CDR2: DFQATT and SNEGSKA (reference sequence). This CDR3 is CSARAGTSENNEQFF.

The rearrangement joins TRBV20-1 to TRBJ2-1. Germline V gene lookup returns CDR1 DFQATT and CDR2 SNEGSKA (reference sequence). The CDR3 sequence is 15 residues long. The CDR3 reads CSARVRGRTYNEQFF.

The chain has TRBV3-1 and TRBJ2-7; without DNA, the TCRdb call of TRBD1 cannot be checked. Germline lookup yields CDR1 LGHDT and CDR2 YNNKEL (reference sequence). CDR3 size: 15 residues. CDR3 in amino acids: CASSPHRDRSYEQYF.

The chain couples TRBV11-2 to TRBJ1-2; TCRdb designates TRBD1, a call that cannot be tested without DNA. The germline CDR1 and CDR2 sequences are SGHAT and FQNNGV. The CDR3 is 13 amino acids. CDR3 sequence reads: CASSAYRGLGYTF.